This T cell receptor (beta chain) comes out of a study of blood T cell repertoires in COVID-19. The overall study: Sample material is recorded as cDNA or gDNA derived from T cells, B-cell-depleted T cells, or PBMCs.

This clone came up once. The CDR3 runs 17 residues. The germline CDR1 and CDR2 sequences are SGHVS and FQNEAQ. The V gene end was trimmed by 1 base and the J gene end by 0 bases; junction bases not matched to a gene: 6. The data were produced by immunoSEQ multiplex PCR, yet TCRdb's version contains in-frame clones alone and is incomplete. The table includes about 160,000 clones, 80% to 90% detected once. Sequencing was done on a sample of peripheral blood. This receptor was identified in a woman in her fifties or sixties who had recovered from COVID-19. This sequence joins TRBV7-8 and TRBJ2-4; 7 nucleotides line up with TRBD2. The CDR3 loop is CASSLGGGLLAKNIQYF. DNA for the CDR3: TGTGCCAGCAGCTTAGGGGGGGGACTACTAGCCAAAAACATTCAGTACTTC.